One T cell receptor (beta chain) is described in this entry. Its antigen is still unknown. One base away there is no much larger clone; base qualities are not given. This sample is part of a study of neoadjuvant anti-PD-1 for oral cavity cancer (dated by TCRdb to about 2021). In terms of the full investigation: Before curative-intent surgical resection, most patients were given three to four biweekly doses of nivolumab at 3 mg/kg. The parent correlative cohort had 12 to 13 patients and a response rate of roughly 31%. Patients without progression received a fourth nivolumab dose around day 43 and underwent definitive surgical resection on days 50-56. Responders were defined as patients with complete response, partial response or stable disease by RECIST 1.1; non-responders were defined as patients with progression. Broad study findings and their caveats: Only a few patients per response group were included in the TCR analyses, and larger cohorts for validation were called for by the authors. A higher pretreatment blood Treg/Th17 ratio correlated with both higher pretreatment blood TCRbeta clonality and lower post-treatment tumor TCRbeta clonality. After neoadjuvant nivolumab, T cell clonality (Gini index) in PBMCs was significantly higher in non-responders than in responders.

What the time point label conveys for this sample: after neoadjuvant nivolumab, at surgical resection. Patients had been newly diagnosed with stage II-IVA oral cavity squamous cell carcinoma, and no prior systemic or radiation treatment had been given to the patients. Everyone in the cohort had locally advanced, HPV-negative oral cavity squamous cell carcinoma. No culture maintenance or expansion was done, as the peripheral blood mononuclear cells went straight to analysis. Samples were obtained from a longitudinal correlative study of a single-arm phase II trial of neoadjuvant nivolumab in oral cavity squamous cell carcinoma. Subject-matched pre- and post-treatment PBMCs and tumors from three responders and three non-responders were subjected to genomic DNA-based TCRbeta sequencing. Peripheral blood mononuclear cells were collected once before nivolumab treatment and again after treatment, at the time of surgery. The Maxwell RSC DNA from Cells kit was used to extract genomic DNA from PBMCs.

For deep sequencing, PBMC libraries mostly used approximately 0.45 ug of input genomic DNA, with six replicates for each sample. TCRbeta libraries were prepared with the immunoSEQ hsTCRbeta kit according to the manufacturer's instructions. The finished libraries were brought together in one pool at 2.5 to 3.5 nM, which was then read using an Illumina NovaSeq 6000 S4 flow cell. The authors' analysis ran thus. Raw data preprocessing and quality control were performed with the immunoSEQ Analyzer. The analysis was limited to productive rearrangements, and each clonotype was defined by a unique CDR3 amino acid sequence. Using the R package tcR, the researchers computed the Gini-Simpson index as their estimate of repertoire clonality. Gini indices were compared with Student's t test, and associations with tumor size change were assessed by Pearson correlation. The table was pulled from immuneACCESS by TCRdb, which kept in-frame rearrangements only. Such tables lose some clones; where checked, under half of the loss comes from unresolved V genes, and the rest has no known cause. The DNA gave D and trimming, while V, J and clone size come from that table. For this sample there are about 42,000 clones; roughly 77% appear just once. The ten largest clones add up to approximately 4.8% of the sample.

From the cysteine up to the phenylalanine, the CDR3 has a length of 16 residues. Solely the CDR3 DNA is kept, with 48 bases framed from the first base. The germline V gene encodes CDR1 SGHTA and CDR2 FQGNSA. Relative to germline, V is missing 2 bases and J is missing 4 bases, with 9 bases of the junction outside any gene match. The receptor's source is a person aged 40-85 years with oral cavity squamous cell carcinoma. The sample consisted of PBMCs, taken after nivolumab (anti-PD-1) treatment. In this chain, TRBV7-2 is recombined with TRBJ1-2; the junction holds 8 bases that match TRBD1. DNA sequence: TGTGCCAGCAGCTTAAGTGAGGGACAGGCTGCCTATGGCTACACCTTC. The encoded protein is CASSLSEGQAAYGYTF.